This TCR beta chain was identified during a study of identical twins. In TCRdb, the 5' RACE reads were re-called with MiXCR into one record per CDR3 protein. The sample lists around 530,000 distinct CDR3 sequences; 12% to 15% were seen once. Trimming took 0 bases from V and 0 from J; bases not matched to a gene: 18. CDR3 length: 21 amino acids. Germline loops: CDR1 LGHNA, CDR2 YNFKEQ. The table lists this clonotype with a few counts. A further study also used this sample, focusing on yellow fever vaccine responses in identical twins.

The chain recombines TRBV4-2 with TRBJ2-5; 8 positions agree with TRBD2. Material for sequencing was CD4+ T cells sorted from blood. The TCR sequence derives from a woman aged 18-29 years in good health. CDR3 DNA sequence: TGTGCCAGCAGCCAAGACTGGGCCCGTAGCGGGATGGCAGGGTACCAAGAGACCCAGTACTTC. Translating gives CASSQDWARSGMAGYQETQYF.